One and the same sample provided the 19 T cell receptor beta chains below, sequenced in a study of blood T cell repertoires in COVID-19. Profiling relied on immunoSEQ multiplex PCR, and the TCRdb table lists in-frame clones only, not all of them. The table has tens of thousands of clones, around four fifths seen once. Sequences were obtained from peripheral blood. The receptors here all came from a man between 65 and 85 years old with acute or convalescent COVID-19.

The chain uses TRBV18 and TRBJ2-3; 9 nucleotides align to TRBD1. Looked up from germline, CDR1 is KGHSH and CDR2 is LQKENI. V lost 4 bases, J lost 4 bases, and 6 bases stayed unmatched. CDR3 length equals 15 residues. The DNA of the CDR3 is TGTGCCAGCTCACTCCCGGGACAGGGCGCAGATACGCAGTATTTT. Translation gives CASSLPGQGADTQYF.

About this clone: The sample holds other DNA sequences that translate to the same CDR3. This chain links TRBV6-5 with TRBJ1-1; perhaps TRBD1 as D (5 bases). The CDR3 contains 13 residues. CDR1 is MNHEY, CDR2 SVGAGI, per germline. Trimming took off 6 bases at V and 1 base at J, with 9 bases between the two ends. DNA for the CDR3: TGTGCCAGCAGCCGCAGGGCGAACACTGAAGCTTTCTTT. Its protein product is CASSRRANTEAFF.

This chain uses TRBV6-2 or TRBV6-3 with TRBJ1-2; 7 bases map to TRBD1. The CDR3 is made up of 12 amino acids. With V trimmed by 6 bases and J by 8 bases, 6 bases remained unmatched. CDR1 is MNHEY, CDR2 SVGEGT, per germline. CDR3 nucleotides: TGTGCCAGCAGCAACGCAGGGGGAGGCTACACCTTC. Translation: CASSNAGGGYTF.

V and J are TRBV27 and TRBJ2-2, with 7 bases fitting TRBD1. The ends lost 5 bases at V and 4 bases at J; junction bases unmatched: 7. CDR3 length: 15 residues. The germline V gene has CDR1 MNHEY and CDR2 SMNVEV (reference sequence). The DNA for the CDR3 is TGTGCCAGCAGTCCCCGACAGGGTGGCACCGGGGAGCTGTTTTTT. It specifies CASSPRQGGTGELFF.

The chain carries TRBV9 and TRBJ2-1, with 11 bases lining up with TRBD2. In germline, CDR1 is SGDLS, CDR2 YYNGEE. J lost 7 bases, V lost 3 bases, and 6 bases had no gene match. This CDR3 spans 15 amino acids. Here the CDR3 reads CASSAIAGGHNEQFF. In DNA, the CDR3 is TGTGCCAGCAGCGCCATAGCGGGGGGGCATAATGAGCAGTTCTTC. Based on the CDR3 plus reference TRBV9 and TRBJ2-1, the full variable domain is DSGVTQTPKHLITATGQRVTLRCSPRSGDLSVYWYQQSLDQGLQFLIQYYNGEERAKGNILERFSAQQFPDLHSELNLSSLELGDSALYFCASSAIAGGHNEQFFGPGTRLTVL.

The chain is built from TRBV5-1 and TRBJ2-5; TRBD2 might be the D (6 bases). Germline CDR1 reads SGHRS; CDR2 reads YFSETQ. This CDR3 contains 14 residues. V was trimmed by 0 bases and J by 5 bases, leaving 11 bases between them. The chain's CDR3 is CASSLAGGFETQYF. In DNA form, the CDR3 reads TGCGCCAGCAGCTTGGCCGGGGGTTTCGAGACCCAGTACTTC.

The chain joins TRBV27 to TRBJ1-5; 9 bases align to TRBD1. Germline CDR1 is MNHEY and CDR2 is SMNVEV (reference sequence). V trimming: 5 bases; J trimming: 2 bases; junction bases outside the gene matches: 4. The CDR3 length is 15 residues. CDR3 loop: CASSARTGGNQPQHF. Written as DNA, the CDR3 is TGTGCCAGCAGTGCCCGGACAGGGGGCAATCAGCCCCAGCATTTT.

This chain links TRBV11-2 with TRBJ2-2; 7 nucleotides agree with TRBD1. Trimming cost V 6 bases and J 1 base; bases outside gene matches: 14. CDR3 length equals 18 residues. Germline V gene sequence: CDR1 SGHAT, CDR2 FQNNGV. The CDR3 sequence: CASSPNHDRVRNTGELFF. In DNA form, the CDR3 reads TGTGCCAGCAGTCCCAACCATGACAGGGTGAGGAACACCGGGGAGCTGTTTTTT.

The chain is built from TRBV2 and TRBJ2-1; tentatively, D is TRBD2 (5 bases). The CDR3 consists of 16 residues. The germline CDR1 and CDR2 sequences are SNHLY and FYNNEI. V gave up 6 bases and J gave up 7 bases, with 22 bases separating them. The CDR3 region has the DNA TGTGCCAGCAGCCCCGGGGTTTACGGGTTCCTAAATGAGCAGTTCTTC. The encoded protein is CASSPGVYGFLNEQFF.

The J gene is TRBJ1-5, the V gene TRBV19, with D possibly being TRBD1 (6 bases). V was cut by 3 bases and J by 5 bases, with 11 bases left in between. Germline V gene sequence: CDR1 LNHDA, CDR2 SQIVND (reference sequence). This CDR3 has 14 residues. The CDR3 loop is CASSIRTVDQPQHF. The CDR3 DNA reads as TGTGCCAGTAGTATCCGGACAGTTGATCAGCCCCAGCATTTT.

The chain recombines TRBV24-1 with TRBJ2-2; 7 nucleotides agree with TRBD1. This CDR3 has 18 amino acids. V shed 4 bases, J shed 3 bases, and the junction held 13 bases outside the gene matches. CDR1 is KGHDR and CDR2 is SFDVKD in the germline V gene. The DNA of the CDR3 is TGTGCCACCAGTGACAACAGGGGATCCCCATGGTACACCGGGGAGCTGTTTTTT. Amino acids: CATSDNRGSPWYTGELFF.

V is TRBV2 and J is TRBJ2-5; 7 bases align to TRBD1. V trimming: 7 bases; J trimming: 4 bases; junction bases outside the gene matches: 15. CDR3 length equals 16 residues. The germline CDR1 and CDR2 sequences are SNHLY and FYNNEI. In DNA, the CDR3 is TGTGCCAGCACCACTAGACAGGGTAGAGGTAGAGAGACCCAGTACTTC. Encoded protein: CASTTRQGRGRETQYF.

J is TRBJ2-7 and V is TRBV2, with D hard to call. Germline CDR1 is SNHLY and CDR2 is FYNNEI. This CDR3 is built from 16 residues. Trimming left V 0 bases short and J 5 bases short, with 17 bases between. CDR3 protein: CASSEALGQAADEQYF. The CDR3 nucleotides are TGTGCCAGCAGTGAAGCGCTTGGGCAGGCCGCCGACGAGCAGTACTTC.

The chain couples TRBV5-1 to TRBJ2-5; tentatively, D is TRBD1 (5 bases). Looked up from germline, CDR1 is SGHRS and CDR2 is YFSETQ. V was trimmed by 4 bases and J by 5 bases, leaving 12 bases between them. CDR3 length equals 13 residues. DNA for the CDR3: TGCGCCAGCAGCCAGAGTCCAGGGGAGACCCAGTACTTC. It codes for CASSQSPGETQYF.

This clone was seen more than once but under ten times. This chain links TRBV2 with TRBJ1-5; TRBD1 agrees at 8 bases. Germline CDR1 and CDR2: SNHLY and FYNNEI. V was clipped by 7 bases and J by 2 bases; unmatched bases: 7. The CDR3 covers 15 residues. CDR3 nucleotide sequence: TGTGCCAGCAAGGCAGGGGGCATAGGCAATCAGCCCCAGCATTTT. It encodes CASKAGGIGNQPQHF.

The gene calls are TRBV27 and TRBJ2-5; tentative D call: TRBD2 (7 bases). The CDR3 contains 14 residues. Germline V CDR1 and CDR2: MNHEY, SMNVEV (reference sequence). V was trimmed by 4 bases and J by 5 bases, leaving 14 bases between them. The CDR3 sequence: CASSSPGGAETQYF. The DNA for the CDR3 is TGTGCCAGCAGTTCCCCTGGGGGGGCTGAGACCCAGTACTTC.

This clone appeared once. The chain is built from TRBV11-2 and TRBJ1-2, with TRBD1 matching 7 bases. The ends lost 1 base at V and 4 bases at J; junction bases unmatched: 15. Per germline, CDR1 SGHAT and CDR2 FQNNGV. The CDR3 sequence is 18 residues long. The CDR3 here is CASSLGPGQRPPLYGYTF. The CDR3 nucleotides are TGTGCCAGCAGCTTAGGGCCGGGACAGCGACCGCCCCTCTATGGCTACACCTTC.

The J gene is TRBJ2-1, the V gene TRBV5-1; TRBD1 aligns across 10 bases. V gave up 4 bases and J gave up 1 base; unmatched junction bases: 2. Germline lookup yields CDR1 SGHRS and CDR2 YFSETQ. The CDR3 is 15 residues long. The CDR3 DNA reads as TGCGCCAGCAGCCTGGGACAGGGGTCCTACAATGAGCAGTTCTTC. It codes for CASSLGQGSYNEQFF.

This clone was picked up one time. The rearrangement links TRBV5-1 to TRBJ2-3; 7 bases agree with TRBD1. The junction had 4 bases not matched to a gene; V was cut back by 0 bases and J by 0 bases. Germline V gives CDR1 SGHRS, CDR2 YFSETQ. The CDR3 totals 16 residues. DNA of the CDR3: TGCGCCAGCAGCTTGGGAAACAGGGGTAGCACAGATACGCAGTATTTT. Residues: CASSLGNRGSTDTQYF. The full variable domain, completed using reference TRBV5-1 and TRBJ2-3, is KAGVTQTPRYLIKTRGQQVTLSCSPISGHRSVSWYQQTPGQGLQFLFEYFSETQRNKGNFPGRFSGRQFSNSRSEMNVSTLELGDSALYLCASSLGNRGSTDTQYFGPGTRLTVL.